Listed below are T cell receptor beta chains from one sample, sequenced in a study of blood T cell repertoires in COVID-19. Profiled with immunoSEQ multiplex PCR; TCRdb holds only in-frame clones, not every one. The data show 400,000 or so clones, about 90% seen once. The specimen was peripheral blood. The receptor set was obtained from a man younger than 35 with COVID-19, enrolled during active disease. CDR3s include the opening cysteine and the closing phenylalanine or tryptophan. Each record gives: CDR3 length, V gene, D gene, J gene, clone size, CDR3 DNA, CDR3 protein. The D gene is left open where the match is weak. For some rows the clone size is stated as once, few or many, or as a class when expanded; others skip it.

>15|TRBV6-5|-|TRBJ1-2|-
TGTGCCAGCAGTACACATCCGTCGGGGGGGAATGGCTACACCTTC
CASSTHPSGGNGYTF
>15|TRBV4-1|-|TRBJ1-1|-
TGCGCCAGCAGCCAAGTCCCGGGGTTGAACACTGAAGCTTTCTTT
CASSQVPGLNTEAFF
>14|TRBV15|TRBD1|TRBJ2-2|-
TGTGCCACCACAGGACAGGGCAACACCGGGGAGCTGTTTTTT
CATTGQGNTGELFF
>12|TRBV29-1|-|TRBJ2-7|-
TGCAGCGTCGAGATCCGGGGCTACGAGCAGTACTTC
CSVEIRGYEQYF
>16|TRBV5-1|TRBD1|TRBJ1-1|-
TGCGCCAGCAGCTTTGTGTCGGGACAGCTAACCACTGAAGCTTTCTTT
CASSFVSGQLTTEAFF
>14|TRBV4-1|-|TRBJ1-4|-
TGCGCCAGCAGCCAGTTCTCTACCAGCGGAAAACTGTTTTTT
CASSQFSTSGKLFF
>11|TRBV19|-|TRBJ1-1|-
TGTGCCAGTAGTAAGGGGACTGAAGCTTTCTTT
CASSKGTEAFF
>14|TRBV5-6|-|TRBJ2-7|-
TGTGCCAGCAGCTTGGGACAGATCCCTCTGGAGCAGTACTTC
CASSLGQIPLEQYF
>18|TRBV5-1|TRBD1|TRBJ1-1|-
TGCGCCAGCAATGAAAGGACCGGGACAGGGGGCGCAAGCACTGAAGCTTTCTTT
CASNERTGTGGASTEAFF
>16|TRBV5-1|TRBD2|TRBJ2-3|-
TGCGCCAGCAGCCCCGGGACTAGCGGGGGCGGGGATACGCAGTATTTT
CASSPGTSGGGDTQYF
>15|TRBV5-4|TRBD2|TRBJ2-3|-
TGTGCCAGCAGCCTCAGGACTAGCGGGAAAGATACGCAGTATTTT
CASSLRTSGKDTQYF
>16|TRBV2|TRBD1|TRBJ1-2|-
TGTGCCAGCAGTGCATGGGGACAGGGTAGTAACTATGGCTACACCTTC
CASSAWGQGSNYGYTF
>15|TRBV7-8|TRBD1|TRBJ2-5|-
TGTGCCAGCAGCTTACCGGACAGGGCAGGGGAGACCCAGTACTTC
CASSLPDRAGETQYF
>15|TRBV2|TRBD1|TRBJ1-6|few
TGTGCCAGCGATTGGTCCGGGACAGAGAATTCACCCCTCCACTTT
CASDWSGTENSPLHF
>15|TRBV24-1|TRBD1|TRBJ1-2|-
TGTGCCACCAGTGACCGGGACAGGGAATTCGGTGGCTACACCTTC
CATSDRDREFGGYTF
>11|TRBV20-1|-|TRBJ2-7|-
TGCAGTGCTAGGAGAGGCTACGAGCAGTACTTC
CSARRGYEQYF
>15|TRBV4-1|-|TRBJ1-2|-
TGCGCCAGCAGCCAAGGTGACAGAACCCGATATGGCTACACCTTC
CASSQGDRTRYGYTF
>12|TRBV3-1/TRBV3-2|-|TRBJ1-1|-
TGTGCCAGTCAACAGGCGGACACTGAAGCTTTCTTT
CASQQADTEAFF
>14|TRBV29-1|TRBD1|TRBJ1-2|-
TGCAGCGTTGAAGTGGGACAGGATAATTATGGCTACACCTTC
CSVEVGQDNYGYTF
>15|TRBV7-9|-|TRBJ2-7|-
TGTGCCAGCAGCTTATCCCCCGACAGGTCCTACGAGCAGTACTTC
CASSLSPDRSYEQYF
>16|TRBV14|TRBD1|TRBJ1-3|few
TGTGCCAGCAGCCCTCCCCGACAGGGGTTGCAGAACACCATATATTTT
CASSPPRQGLQNTIYF
>15|TRBV2|TRBD1|TRBJ1-6|-
TGTGCCAGCAGGATCGGACAGGGAAACCCTTCACCCCTCCACTTT
CASRIGQGNPSPLHF
>15|TRBV27|-|TRBJ2-1|-
TGTGCCAGCAGTGCCCCGGCGGGGTTCTACAATGAGCAGTTCTTC
CASSAPAGFYNEQFF
>15|TRBV19|-|TRBJ2-1|-
TGTGCCAGTAGTATAGGGCTTGGGGGGATAAATGAGCAGTTCTTC
CASSIGLGGINEQFF
>15|TRBV4-1|TRBD2|TRBJ2-1|-
TGCGCCAGCAGCCAAGTTAGCGGGCTCCACAATGAGCAGTTCTTC
CASSQVSGLHNEQFF
>14|TRBV7-9|-|TRBJ2-3|-
TGTGCCAGCAGCTTAGGACAGAACACAGATACGCAGTATTTT
CASSLGQNTDTQYF
>18|TRBV5-5|-|TRBJ2-1|-
TGTGCCAGCAGCTTGGAAGAGCTAGCGTGGAGCTCCTACAATGAGCAGTTCTTC
CASSLEELAWSSYNEQFF
>15|TRBV10-1|TRBD2|TRBJ2-1|-
TGCGCCAGCAGTGGAGGACGGGGGGGCTACAATGAGCAGTTCTTC
CASSGGRGGYNEQFF
>16|TRBV5-1|TRBD2|TRBJ2-7|-
TGCGCCAGCAGCCCGACGACTAGCGCCAACTCCTACGAGCAGTACTTC
CASSPTTSANSYEQYF
>16|TRBV30|TRBD1|TRBJ2-5|-
TGTGCCTGGACCGTCAGGGGGACAGGGGGCGCGAAGACCCAGTACTTC
CAWTVRGTGGAKTQYF
>15|TRBV6-5|TRBD1|TRBJ2-7|-
TGTGCCAGCAGGCTTTCTGGACAGGGTTACGGCGAGCAGTACTTC
CASRLSGQGYGEQYF
>14|TRBV30|-|TRBJ2-2|-
TGTGCCTGGGCCAGGGGACACCGCACCGGGGAGCTGTTTTTT
CAWARGHRTGELFF
>17|TRBV28|-|TRBJ1-5|-
TGTGCCAGCACCACAAGGGATTTTTCAGGGTCCTATCAGCCCCAGCATTTT
CASTTRDFSGSYQPQHF
>15|TRBV5-4|-|TRBJ2-5|once
TGTGCCAGCAGCTTGGGTACGGGGATGGGGGAGACCCAGTACTTC
CASSLGTGMGETQYF
>15|TRBV5-1|TRBD1|TRBJ1-1|-
TGCGCCAGCAGCTTAACCGGGACAGGGAACACTGAAGCTTTCTTT
CASSLTGTGNTEAFF